Listed below are T cell receptor gamma chains from one sample, sequenced in a study of γδ T cells in repeated Plasmodium falciparum infection. TCRdb called clones from the multiplex PCR reads again using CATT. The table has more than 20,000 gamma-chain clones, under 3% seen once. Sequenced input: gamma-delta T cells from blood. The receptors derive from a pool of human donors (malaria-infected and uninfected, not separated). CDR3s include the opening cysteine and the closing phenylalanine or tryptophan. Clone size appears in some rows only: once, few, many, or a class for an expanded clone.

J: TRGJP2; size: many; V: TRGV4; length: 17; DNA: TGTGCCACCTGGGATGGGCGGATGGGTATTTGTGATTGGATCAAGACGTTT; CDR3: CATWDGRMGICDWIKTF
J: TRGJ1/TRGJ2; size: many; V: TRGV5; length: 14; DNA: TGTGCCACCTGGGACAGGGAGAATTATTATAAGAAACTCTTT; CDR3: CATWDRENYYKKLF
J: TRGJ1/TRGJ2; size: many; V: TRGV5; length: 12; DNA: TGTGCCACCTGGGACATCGGTTATAAGAAACTCTTT; CDR3: CATWDIGYKKLF
J: TRGJ1/TRGJ2; size: many; V: TRGV3; length: 15; DNA: TGTGCCACCTGGGACAGGCGTGGGAATTATTATAAGAAACTCTTT; CDR3: CATWDRRGNYYKKLF
J: TRGJ1/TRGJ2; size: many; V: TRGV2; length: 12; DNA: TGTGCCACCTGGGACGGGCGCCTCAAGAAACTCTTT; CDR3: CATWDGRLKKLF
J: TRGJ1/TRGJ2; size: many; V: TRGV2; length: 16; DNA: TGTGCCACCTGGGACGGCCCGATTCCAAATTATTATAAGAAACTCTTT; CDR3: CATWDGPIPNYYKKLF
J: TRGJ1/TRGJ2; size: many; V: TRGV4; length: 15; DNA: TGTGCCACCTGGGATGGGTCTCCGAATTATTATAAGAAACTCTTT; CDR3: CATWDGSPNYYKKLF
J: TRGJ1/TRGJ2; size: many; V: TRGV8; length: 14; DNA: TGTGCCACCTGGGATAGCTCCTCGTATTATAAGAAACTCTTT; CDR3: CATWDSSSYYKKLF
J: TRGJ1/TRGJ2; size: NA; V: TRGV5; length: 11; DNA: TGTGCTACCTGGGACAGGCTGAAGAAGCTCTTT; CDR3: CATWDRLKKLF
J: TRGJ1/TRGJ2; size: medium-sized; V: TRGV9; length: 16; DNA: TGTGCCTTGTGGGAGGTGCAAAATAGTTGTTATTATAAGAAACTCTTT; CDR3: CALWEVQNSCYYKKLF
J: TRGJ1/TRGJ2; size: medium-sized; V: TRGV9; length: 12; DNA: TGTGCCTTGTGGGAATGGTGGTATAAGAAACTCTTT; CDR3: CALWEWWYKKLF
J: TRGJ1/TRGJ2; size: many; V: TRGV2; length: 15; DNA: TGTGCCACCTGGGACGGGCCAAGAAATTATTATAAGAAACTCTTT; CDR3: CATWDGPRNYYKKLF
J: TRGJP1; size: many; V: TRGV4; length: 13; DNA: TGTGCCACCTGGGGTCATATTGGTTGGTTCAAGATATTT; CDR3: CATWGHIGWFKIF
J: TRGJP1; size: many; V: TRGV9; length: 16; DNA: TGTGCCTTGTGGGAGGTGAAGGATACCACTGGTTGGTTCAAGATATTT; CDR3: CALWEVKDTTGWFKIF
J: TRGJ1/TRGJ2; size: many; V: TRGV2; length: 11; DNA: TGTGCCACCTGGGGGGCTTATAAGAAACTCTTT; CDR3: CATWGAYKKLF
J: TRGJ1/TRGJ2; size: many; V: TRGV9; length: 13; DNA: TGTGCCTTGTGGGAGGGGAGGGATTATAAGAAACTCTTT; CDR3: CALWEGRDYKKLF
J: TRGJP; size: medium-sized; V: TRGV9; length: 15; DNA: TGTGCCTTGTGGGAGGCGGAGTTGGGCAAAAAAATCAAGGTATTT; CDR3: CALWEAELGKKIKVF
J: TRGJP; size: many; V: TRGV9; length: 17; DNA: TGTGCCTTGTGGGAGGCCCGTCAAGAGTTGGGCAAAAAAATCAAGGTATTT; CDR3: CALWEARQELGKKIKVF